These T cell receptor beta chains were read from a single sample in a study of shared clonotypes between healthy human individuals. Assay: immunoSEQ multiplex PCR; the TCRdb copy retains only in-frame clones and omits some. This table holds 2 million to 3 million clones, approximately 94% found once. The sequencing sample was made of naive CD4+ T cells from PBMCs. These receptor sequences come from a man between 18 and 35 years old in good health. Some clones in this sample may be carry-over from other donors' samples. Both conserved end residues are part of each CDR3. The D gene is left open where the match is weak. The size of a clone is reported for some rows only, either as once, few or many, or as a class for expanded clones.

V gene	clone size	D gene	J gene	CDR3 protein	CDR3 DNA
TRBV5-5	.	TRBD1	TRBJ2-7	CASSWGPGDRSYEQYF	TGTGCCAGCAGCTGGGGGCCCGGGGACAGGTCCTACGAGCAGTACTTC
TRBV19	.	.	TRBJ2-1	CASQPRGVNEQFF	TGTGCCAGTCAGCCTAGGGGGGTTAATGAGCAGTTCTTC
TRBV6-6	once	.	TRBJ2-7	CASRRAGRDEQYF	TGTGCCAGCAGGCGGGCAGGGCGCGACGAGCAGTACTTC
TRBV7-3	.	TRBD2	TRBJ2-1	CASSRGLAGINEQFF	TGTGCCAGCAGCCGCGGACTAGCGGGAATCAATGAGCAGTTCTTC
TRBV5-5	once	.	TRBJ1-2	CASSFTGTLYGYTF	TGTGCCAGCAGCTTCACAGGGACGCTCTATGGCTACACCTTC
TRBV28	.	TRBD2	TRBJ2-3	CASSSPGLAGDTQYF	TGTGCCAGCAGCAGCCCGGGACTAGCTGGAGATACGCAGTATTTT
TRBV29-1	.	TRBD1	TRBJ2-3	CSVGLLGTGITDTQYF	TGCAGCGTTGGCCTTTTGGGGACAGGAATAACAGATACGCAGTATTTT
TRBV27	.	TRBD1	TRBJ2-7	CAKKPGTGREVDTYEQYF	TGTGCCAAAAAACCCGGGACAGGGAGAGAGGTTGATACCTACGAGCAGTACTTC
TRBV7-2	.	TRBD1	TRBJ2-5	CASSFMTGTQETQYF	TGTGCCAGCAGCTTCATGACAGGGACACAAGAGACCCAGTACTTC
TRBV9	.	.	TRBJ1-4	CASSATGSGEKLFF	TGTGCCAGCAGCGCAACAGGGTCAGGTGAAAAACTGTTTTTT
TRBV30	.	TRBD1	TRBJ1-1	CAWSVRAGGSTEAFF	TGTGCCTGGAGTGTACGGGCAGGGGGAAGCACTGAAGCTTTCTTT
TRBV7-2	.	TRBD1	TRBJ1-2	CASSLAPWTGLGYTF	TGTGCCAGCAGCTTAGCCCCATGGACAGGGCTTGGCTACACCTTC
TRBV6-5	.	.	TRBJ1-2	CASSQDGTAPGYTF	TGTGCCAGCAGCCAGGACGGGACGGCCCCTGGCTACACCTTC
TRBV29-1	.	.	TRBJ1-4	CSVDSGINEKLFF	TGCAGCGTTGATTCGGGGATTAATGAAAAACTGTTTTTT
TRBV19	.	TRBD1	TRBJ2-1	CASSMGGTGMYEQFF	TGTGCCAGTAGTATGGGGGGGACAGGGATGTATGAGCAGTTCTTC
TRBV29-1	.	.	TRBJ1-2	CSVDNGGRNYGYTF	TGCAGCGTTGATAATGGGGGGCGGAACTATGGCTACACCTTC
TRBV7-2	.	TRBD2	TRBJ2-7	CASSTLAGGSYEQYF	TGTGCCAGCAGCACCCTAGCGGGAGGCTCCTACGAGCAGTACTTC
TRBV6-5	.	TRBD1	TRBJ1-1	CASTYRGHGTEAFF	TGTGCCAGCACCTACAGGGGGCACGGCACTGAAGCTTTCTTT
TRBV28	.	.	TRBJ1-4	CASSFTATNEKLFF	TGTGCCAGCAGTTTCACAGCAACTAATGAAAAACTGTTTTTT
TRBV7-9	.	.	TRBJ2-5	CASSRTGETQYF	TGTGCCAGCAGCCGTACAGGAGAGACCCAGTACTTC
TRBV5-4	.	TRBD1	TRBJ1-1	CASRPGQGYTEAFF	TGTGCCAGCAGGCCGGGACAGGGATACACTGAAGCTTTCTTT
TRBV28	once	TRBD2	TRBJ2-3	CASASGMDTQYF	TGTGCCAGTGCTAGCGGGATGGATACGCAGTATTTT